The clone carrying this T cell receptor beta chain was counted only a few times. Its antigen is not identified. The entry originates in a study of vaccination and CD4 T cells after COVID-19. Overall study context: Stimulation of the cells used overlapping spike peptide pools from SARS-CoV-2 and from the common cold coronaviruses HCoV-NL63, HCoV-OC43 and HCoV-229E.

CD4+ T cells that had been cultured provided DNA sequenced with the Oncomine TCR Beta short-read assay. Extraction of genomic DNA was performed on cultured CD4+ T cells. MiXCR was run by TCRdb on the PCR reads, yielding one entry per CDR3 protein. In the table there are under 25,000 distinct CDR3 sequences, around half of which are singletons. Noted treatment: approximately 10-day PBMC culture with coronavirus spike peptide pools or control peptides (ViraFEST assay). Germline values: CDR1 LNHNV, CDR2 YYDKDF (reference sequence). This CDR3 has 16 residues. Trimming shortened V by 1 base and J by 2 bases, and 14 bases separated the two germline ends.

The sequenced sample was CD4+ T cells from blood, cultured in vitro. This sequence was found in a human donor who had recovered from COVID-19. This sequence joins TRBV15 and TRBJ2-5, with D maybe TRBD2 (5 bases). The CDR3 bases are TGTGCCACCAGCAGAGGAAGCCTAGCCGTGCAAGAGACCCAGTACTTC. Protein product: CATSRGSLAVQETQYF.